This T cell receptor beta chain was recorded in a study of cytomegalovirus exposure and HLA in healthy donors. At the level of the study: About 85 million unique TCR sequences came from HLA-typed donors in an early release. Study outcomes and limitations: An assumption of roughly uniform sequencing depth across donors underlay the presence/absence analyses. The study dropped some indistinguishable V segments, TRBV6-2 and TRBV6-3 among them.

A remark on this clone: Its matching antigen is unknown.

V was clipped by 1 base and J by 7 bases, with 11 bases between them. Looked up from germline, CDR1 is SGHRS and CDR2 is YFSETQ. The CDR3 runs 14 residues. Use of 60 Vbeta and 13 Jbeta primers characterized the PCR. Using immunoSEQ multiplex PCR, the repertoire was profiled, and TCRdb retains in-frame clones only, with some absent. Seen here are around 150,000 clones, around 70% observed once, and the top ten hold approximately 2%. This chain joins TRBV5-1 and TRBJ1-4, with a tentative D call TRBD1 (5 bases). Sequencing was performed on PBMCs. The TCR was taken from a man aged 40-49 years in good health and CMV-seronegative. The CDR3 loop reads CASSLLRDSEKLFF. As DNA, the CDR3 is TGCGCCAGCAGCTTGCTCCGGGACTCTGAAAAACTGTTTTTT.